Shown below are 23 T cell receptor beta chains from a single sample sequenced in a study of control samples from healthy donors and cancer patients. Assay: immunoSEQ multiplex PCR; the TCRdb copy retains only in-frame clones and omits some. The table lists fewer than 200,000 clones, around nine tenths of them singletons, with around 1.4% in the top ten. The sample comprised blood. These receptors all stem from a man aged 25-40 years in good health.

The chain carries TRBV3-1 (or the pseudogene TRBV3-2) and TRBJ1-5; maybe TRBD1 (6 bases). This CDR3 is 14 amino acids long. V shed 3 bases and J shed 6 bases, with 12 bases lying between them. Germline CDR1 is LGHDT and CDR2 is YNNKEL (reference sequence). The CDR3 nucleotides are TGTGCCAGCAGCCAGTCAGACAGGCCTCAGCCCCAGCATTTT. Protein product: CASSQSDRPQPQHF.

The chain employs TRBV19 and TRBJ2-1, with 7 nucleotides matching TRBD2. The germline gives CDR1 LNHDA, CDR2 SQIVND (reference sequence). J lost 4 bases, V lost 6 bases, and 6 bases had no gene match. The CDR3 covers 14 residues. CDR3 nucleotide sequence: TGTGCCAGTAGGGAAGCGGGGCTGTACAATGAGCAGTTCTTC. Translation gives CASREAGLYNEQFF.

The chain is built from TRBV18 and TRBJ1-1; D might be TRBD1 (6 bases). From germline, CDR1 is KGHSH and CDR2 LQKENI. The CDR3 totals 15 residues. The V and J ends lost 1 base and 3 bases respectively, with 12 bases between them. Here the CDR3 reads CASSPQVYRDTEAFF. DNA for the CDR3: TGTGCCAGCTCACCACAAGTCTACAGGGACACTGAAGCTTTCTTT. Drawing the rest from reference TRBV18 and TRBJ1-1, the complete variable domain is NAGVMQNPRHLVRRRGQEARLRCSPMKGHSHVYWYRQLPEEGLKFMVYLQKENIIDESGMPKERFSAEFPKEGPSILRIQQVVRGDSAAYFCASSPQVYRDTEAFFGQGTRLTVV.

This rearrangement joins TRBV7-7 to TRBJ2-2, with D unresolved. This CDR3 contains 13 residues. Per the germline V gene, CDR1 is SSHAT and CDR2 is FNYEAQ (reference sequence). The V end was cut by 5 bases, the J end by 5 bases, with 9 bases between. CDR3 region: CASSQELTGELFF. Written as DNA, the CDR3 is TGTGCCAGCAGCCAGGAATTAACCGGGGAGCTGTTTTTT. Variable domain in full (rest from reference TRBV7-7 and TRBJ2-2): GAGVSQSPRYKVTKRGQDVTLRCDPISSHATLYWYQQALGQGPEFLTYFNYEAQPDKSGLPSDRFSAERPEGSISTLTIQRTEQRDSAMYRCASSQELTGELFFGEGSRLTVL.

J is TRBJ2-2 and V is TRBV24-1; a weak D match, TRBD1 (6 bases). This CDR3 region has 15 residues. Germline assignment: CDR1 KGHDR and CDR2 SFDVKD. Trimming pared 7 bases from V and 0 bases from J, leaving 11 bases between. CDR3 nucleotide sequence: TGTGCCACCAGCATGGACAGCTCGAACACCGGGGAGCTGTTTTTT. Translating it yields CATSMDSSNTGELFF.

The V call is TRBV21-1, the J call TRBJ2-7; the table calls TRBD1, which could not be checked here. TRBV21-1 is classified as a pseudogene. The CDR3 is 19 amino acids. The CDR3: CASSKARNATGGTPYEQYF. The CDR3, as DNA: TGTGCCAGCAGCAAAGCCCGAAACGCGACAGGGGGCACCCCCTACGAGCAGTACTTC.

The V and J genes are TRBV5-6 and TRBJ2-7; no clear D. With 0 bases removed from V and 2 bases from J, the gap between germline ends came to 9 bases. Per the germline V gene, CDR1 is SGHDT and CDR2 is YYEEEE. This CDR3 region has 14 residues. The CDR3: CASSLAGYTYEQYF. The DNA of the CDR3 is TGTGCCAGCAGCTTGGCCGGATACACCTACGAGCAGTACTTC.

The CDR3 loop is CASSPEGALNTEAFF. For the CDR3, the DNA is TGTGCCAGCAGCCCAGAGGGGGCCCTGAACACTGAAGCTTTCTTT. The chain combines TRBV14 with TRBJ1-1, with 7 bases aligning to TRBD1. There are 15 residues in the CDR3. V was clipped by 4 bases and J by 0 bases; unmatched bases: 5. CDR1 and CDR2 (germline): SGHDN, FVKESK.

The chain uses TRBV27 and TRBJ1-1, with D possibly TRBD1 on 5 matching bases. Trimming cost V 3 bases and J 0 bases, with 8 bases left between them. CDR1 and CDR2 (germline): MNHEY, SMNVEV (reference sequence). The CDR3 has 14 residues. CDR3: CASSFRRVNTEAFF. CDR3 DNA sequence: TGTGCCAGCAGTTTCCGCAGGGTGAACACTGAAGCTTTCTTT.

This clone is a singleton in its sample. The rearrangement joins TRBV5-1 to TRBJ2-7; D is perhaps TRBD1 (5 bases). The germline V gene encodes CDR1 SGHRS and CDR2 YFSETQ. Trimming removed 0 bases at V and 5 bases at J, with 18 bases between. CDR3 length equals 16 residues. The CDR3 DNA follows: TGCGCCAGCAGCTTGGGGGCGCTGGCAGGGATCGACGAGCAGTACTTC. Its translation is CASSLGALAGIDEQYF.

V is TRBV30 and J is TRBJ2-3, with D perhaps matching TRBD2 (6 bases). There are 14 residues in the CDR3. The ends were cut back, 2 bases at V and 0 bases at J, with 9 bases in the middle. In germline, CDR1 is GTSNPN, CDR2 SVGIG (reference sequence). CDR3 DNA: TGTGCCTGGAGTAAGGGACTTAGCACAGATACGCAGTATTTT. Its protein product is CAWSKGLSTDTQYF.

The chain employs TRBV19 and TRBJ1-5; D ambiguous. With 7 bases removed from V and 2 bases from J, the gap between germline ends came to 15 bases. CDR1 and CDR2 (germline): LNHDA, SQIVND (reference sequence). CDR3 size: 15 residues. For the CDR3, the DNA is TGTGCCAGTACCCCCCCGGGCGTGGGCAATCAGCCCCAGCATTTT. Amino acids: CASTPPGVGNQPQHF.

V and J are TRBV3-1 (or the pseudogene TRBV3-2) and TRBJ2-7; maybe TRBD2 (5 bases). This CDR3 spans 16 amino acids. Germline-derived CDR1 and CDR2 are LGHDT and YNNKEL (reference sequence). With 3 bases removed from V and 0 bases from J, the gap between germline ends came to 15 bases. DNA of the CDR3: TGTGCCAGCAGCCAGGGAGCACAGTACAGCTCCTACGAGCAGTACTTC. Translating it yields CASSQGAQYSSYEQYF.

The chain combines TRBV9 with TRBJ1-2, with unresolved D. The CDR3 consists of 16 residues. The V end was cut by 4 bases, the J end by 1 base, with 17 bases between. Germline-derived CDR1 and CDR2 are SGDLS and YYNGEE. In DNA form, the CDR3 reads TGTGCCAGCAGCCCCTCCATAGCGTTGTATAACTATGGCTACACCTTC. Protein: CASSPSIALYNYGYTF.

V and J are TRBV19 and TRBJ2-3, with 7 positions matching TRBD2. Germline CDR1 LNHDA, CDR2 SQIVND (reference sequence). CDR3 length equals 18 residues. With 4 bases clipped from V and 0 bases from J, the junction kept 13 bases outside the gene matches. The CDR3 nucleotides read TGTGCCAGTAGTACCAGCGGGGCCCCAGAGACTAGCACAGATACGCAGTATTTT. It is translated as CASSTSGAPETSTDTQYF.

V usage is TRBV7-6 and J usage is TRBJ1-6; D remains ambiguous. The CDR3 extends over 12 amino acids. Germline CDR1 SGHVS, CDR2 FNYEAQ. V was cut by 5 bases and J by 5 bases, with 4 bases left in between. The CDR3 protein is CASSRHNSPLHF. The CDR3 DNA reads TGTGCCAGCAGCCGACATAATTCACCCCTCCACTTT.

This rearrangement joins TRBV27 to TRBJ2-7; TRBD2 matches 7 bases. V lost 7 bases, J lost 7 bases, and 10 bases stayed unmatched. CDR1 and CDR2 (germline): MNHEY, SMNVEV (reference sequence). CDR3 length: 13 amino acids. DNA of the CDR3: TGTGCCAGCAATGGGGGGACCGGGGGGGAGCAGTACTTC. Translated: CASNGGTGGEQYF.

The rearrangement uses TRBV6-2 or TRBV6-3 and TRBJ2-1, with D unclear. Germline loops: CDR1 MNHEY, CDR2 SVGEGT. The ends were cut back, 2 bases at V and 2 bases at J, with 7 bases in the middle. CDR3 size: 14 residues. The CDR3 bases are TGTGCCAGCAGTTACCGGCTCCCCTACAATGAGCAGTTCTTC. This encodes CASSYRLPYNEQFF.

The rearrangement uses TRBV25-1 and TRBJ1-1; 12 nucleotides align to TRBD1. V shed 4 bases and J 4 bases; nucleotides not matched to a gene: 4. The germline V gene has CDR1 MGHDK and CDR2 SYGVNS. CDR3 size: 15 residues. CDR3 nucleotides: TGTGCCAGCAGTGGGGACAGGGGGCGGGTCACTGAAGCTTTCTTT. It is translated as CASSGDRGRVTEAFF. The variable domain in full, completed from reference TRBV25-1 and TRBJ1-1, reads EADIYQTPRYLVIGTGKKITLECSQTMGHDKMYWYQQDPGMELHLIHYSYGVNSTEKGDLSSESTVSRIRTEHFPLTLESARPSHTSQYLCASSGDRGRVTEAFFGQGTRLTVV.

The V and J genes are TRBV2 and TRBJ2-1; a possible D gene is TRBD2 (7 bases). The CDR3 length is 15 residues. Germline V gene data show CDR1 as SNHLY and CDR2 as FYNNEI. Trimming left V 7 bases short and J 6 bases short, with 19 bases between. The CDR3 DNA reads as TGTGCCAGCAACGAAGGTAGGGGGGGGGCCAATGAGCAGTTCTTC. The encoded protein is CASNEGRGGANEQFF.

The rearrangement links TRBV3-1 (or the pseudogene TRBV3-2) to TRBJ1-3; D uncertain. This CDR3 has 16 amino acids. CDR1 is LGHDT, CDR2 YNNKEL, per germline (reference sequence). V lost 1 base to trimming and J lost 3 bases, with 13 bases between them. The CDR3 bases are TGTGCCAGCAGCCAAGTACCAGGTACTCATGGAAACACCATATATTTT. Translated: CASSQVPGTHGNTIYF.

In this sample, this clone turned up once. The chain employs TRBV27 and TRBJ2-1; 10 nucleotides line up with TRBD2. Germline V gene sequence: CDR1 MNHEY, CDR2 SMNVEV (reference sequence). The CDR3 sequence is 15 residues long. With 5 bases clipped from V and 4 bases from J, the junction kept 5 bases outside the gene matches. CDR3 nucleotides: TGTGCCAGCAGTGACCTAGCGGGGGCTTACAATGAGCAGTTCTTC. Translating it yields CASSDLAGAYNEQFF.

This chain's CDR3 is CASRGTGRNYGYTF. The CDR3 DNA reads TGTGCCAGTCGGGGAACAGGGAGGAACTATGGCTACACCTTC. The chain couples TRBV7-2 to TRBJ1-2; the D gene is possibly TRBD1 (6 bases). This CDR3 is 14 amino acids long. V was trimmed by 9 bases and J by 2 bases, leaving 16 bases between them. The germline CDR1 and CDR2 sequences are SGHTA and FQGNSA.